Given below is one T cell receptor beta chain in context. Its target is not known. TCRdb's table, derived via immunoSEQ multiplex PCR, lists solely in-frame clones and lacks some. The profile covers under 200,000 clones, with under 90% appearing a single time and 9% to 12% taken by the ten largest. This specimen belongs to a study of cytomegalovirus exposure and HLA in healthy donors. Study-level points and caveats: Researchers catalogued around 150 TCR beta chains as cytomegalovirus-associated.

Donors came from a validation cohort of some 110 subjects, distinct from the first 666-subject cohort. The sample consisted of PBMCs. The clonotype originates from a woman younger than 30 in good health and CMV-seropositive.

CDR3 region: CASSTGSFGTQYF. The DNA for the CDR3 is TGCGCCAGCAGTACAGGGTCATTTGGGACCCAGTACTTC. This chain links TRBV10-2 with TRBJ2-5; possible D gene TRBD1, 6 bases. V was cut by 5 bases and J by 7 bases, with 14 bases left in between. This CDR3 has 13 amino acids. Germline CDR1 is WSHSY and CDR2 is SAAADI.